This TCR beta chain was sequenced during a study of cytomegalovirus exposure and HLA in healthy donors. The study's findings and limits: Confirmation was obtained in vitro that a few CMV-associated chains are specific for CMV antigens. Cytomegalovirus-associated status was assigned to some 180 TCR beta chains.

Turning to this clone: Its antigen is still unknown.

From the roughly 120-subject validation cohort, which was separate from the approximately 670-subject first cohort, the donors were drawn. TCRdb's table, derived via immunoSEQ multiplex PCR, lists solely in-frame clones and lacks some. This sample has just over 80,000 clones, with approximately 96% found just once. The TCR originated in a woman aged 18-30 years in good health and CMV-seronegative. Sequenced: PBMCs.

CDR3 nucleotide sequence: TGTGCCAGCAGCTCGCTAGCGGGACTAAACACCGGGGAGCTGTTTTTT. Translating it yields CASSSLAGLNTGELFF. V gene TRBV7-2 combines with J gene TRBJ2-2, with TRBD2 matching 9 bases. Germline V gives CDR1 SGHTA, CDR2 FQGNSA. The V and J ends lost 4 bases and 2 bases, in that order; junction bases with no gene match: 5. The CDR3 is made up of 16 amino acids.